This TCR beta chain originates from a study of blood T cells in healthy people across ages. Per germline, CDR1 SGHRS and CDR2 YFSETQ. The CDR3 contains 15 residues. PBMCs were isolated at a quantity of at least 7 million per sample. A sample-barcoded 5' primer and a J-beta primer mix were used in a second PCR of roughly 7 to 11 cycles. Each of the cDNA molecules was tagged by a template-switch adaptor with 12 random nucleotides. TCRdb re-analysed the 5' RACE reads in MiXCR, keeping a single row per CDR3 protein. This table has 1.5 million to 2 million distinct CDR3 sequences, approximately 32% appearing once. Note on this clonotype: Its antigen is currently unknown. The junction departs from germline at one end; a sequencing error may be responsible.

Study-level points and caveats: A strong correlation was seen between TCR beta diversity and naive T cell percentage. Unknown donor CMV status possibly confounded expanded clonotype changes.

The TCR originated in a woman aged 25-40 years in good health. The gene calls are TRBV5-1 and TRBJ2-3; D assignment may be TRBD1 or TRBD2 (6 bases each). The sequencing input was blood. The CDR3 coding sequence is TGCGCCTGCAGAAGGACCGGGGGCTCGACAGATACGCAGTATTTT. Translating it yields CACRRTGGSTDTQYF.